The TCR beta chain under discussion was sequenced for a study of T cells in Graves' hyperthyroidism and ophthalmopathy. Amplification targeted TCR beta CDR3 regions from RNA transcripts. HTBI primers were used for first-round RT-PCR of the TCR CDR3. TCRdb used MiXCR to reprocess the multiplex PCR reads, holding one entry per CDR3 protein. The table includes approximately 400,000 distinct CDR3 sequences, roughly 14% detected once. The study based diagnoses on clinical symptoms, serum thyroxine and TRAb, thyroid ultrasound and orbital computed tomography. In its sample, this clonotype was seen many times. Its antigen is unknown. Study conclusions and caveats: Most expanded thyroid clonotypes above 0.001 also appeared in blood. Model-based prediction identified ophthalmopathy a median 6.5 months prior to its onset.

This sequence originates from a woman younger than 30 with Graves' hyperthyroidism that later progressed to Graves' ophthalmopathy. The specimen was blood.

Here the CDR3 reads CASSDSFFSRRGRNGAGELFF. Here the CDR3 DNA reads TGCGCCAGCAGTGATAGTTTCTTTTCTCGCAGGGGGCGAAACGGCGCCGGGGAGCTGTTTTTT. The chain carries TRBV10-2 and TRBJ2-2; 8 nucleotides match TRBD1. Germline CDR1 WSHSY, CDR2 SAAADI. With V trimmed by 3 bases and J by 6 bases, 24 bases remained unmatched. The CDR3 spans 21 residues.